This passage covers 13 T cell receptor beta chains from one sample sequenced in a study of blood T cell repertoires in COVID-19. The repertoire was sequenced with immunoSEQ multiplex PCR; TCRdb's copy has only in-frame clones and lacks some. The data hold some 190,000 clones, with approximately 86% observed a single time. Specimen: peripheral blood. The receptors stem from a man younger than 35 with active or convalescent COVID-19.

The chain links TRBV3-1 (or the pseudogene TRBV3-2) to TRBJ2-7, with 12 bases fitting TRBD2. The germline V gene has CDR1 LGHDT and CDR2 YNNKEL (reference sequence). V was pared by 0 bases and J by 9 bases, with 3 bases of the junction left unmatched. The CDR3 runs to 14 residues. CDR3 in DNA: TGTGCCAGCAGCCAAGAGACTAGCGGGAGCTGGCAGTACTTC. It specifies CASSQETSGSWQYF.

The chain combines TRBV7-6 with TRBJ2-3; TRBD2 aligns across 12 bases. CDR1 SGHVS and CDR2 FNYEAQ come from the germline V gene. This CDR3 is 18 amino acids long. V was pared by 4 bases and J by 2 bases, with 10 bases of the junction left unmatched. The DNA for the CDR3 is TGTGCCAGCAGCTCGACTAGCGGGAGTTCCGGAAACACAGATACGCAGTATTTT. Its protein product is CASSSTSGSSGNTDTQYF.

CDR3 bases: TGCGCCAGCAGCCACCTCCTCGGGGTGAACACTGAAGCTTTCTTT. Translating it yields CASSHLLGVNTEAFF. The rearrangement joins TRBV4-1 to TRBJ1-1, with D uncertain. The CDR3 contains 15 residues. Germline V gene lookup returns CDR1 MGHRA and CDR2 YSYEKL. Trimming left V 3 bases short and J 0 bases short, with 11 bases between.

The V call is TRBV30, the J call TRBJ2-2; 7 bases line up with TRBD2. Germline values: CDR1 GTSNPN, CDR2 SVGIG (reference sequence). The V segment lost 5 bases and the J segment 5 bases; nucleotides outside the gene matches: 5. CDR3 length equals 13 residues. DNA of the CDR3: TGTGCCTGGGGATTGGGGGGGACCGGGGAGCTGTTTTTT. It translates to CAWGLGGTGELFF.

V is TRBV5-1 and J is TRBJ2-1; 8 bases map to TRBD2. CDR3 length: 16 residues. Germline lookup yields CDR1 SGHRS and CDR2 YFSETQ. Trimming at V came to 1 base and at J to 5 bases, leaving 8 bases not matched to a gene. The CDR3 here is CASSLILIAGNNEQFF. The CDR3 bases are TGCGCCAGCAGCTTGATTTTAATAGCGGGGAACAATGAGCAGTTCTTC.

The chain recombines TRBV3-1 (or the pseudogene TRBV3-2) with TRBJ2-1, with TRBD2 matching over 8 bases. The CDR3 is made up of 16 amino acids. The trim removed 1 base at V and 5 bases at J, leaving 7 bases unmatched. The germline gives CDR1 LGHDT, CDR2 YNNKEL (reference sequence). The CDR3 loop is CASSQVILAADNEQFF. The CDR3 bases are TGTGCCAGCAGCCAAGTGATACTAGCGGCAGACAATGAGCAGTTCTTC.

The CDR3 DNA is TGCAGCGTGGGGGGTCTCGATACAGATACGCAGTATTTT. It translates to CSVGGLDTDTQYF. The chain uses TRBV29-1 and TRBJ2-3, with D perhaps matching TRBD2 (6 bases). The germline V and J ends were trimmed by 6 bases and 3 bases, with 13 bases remaining between them. Germline CDR1 reads SQVTM; CDR2 reads ANQGSEA. CDR3 size: 13 residues.

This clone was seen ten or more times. CDR3 sequence: CASSLIQGGAPTNEKLFF. CDR3 nucleotide sequence: TGTGCCAGCAGCTTGATACAGGGAGGGGCACCAACTAATGAAAAACTGTTTTTT. The chain joins TRBV5-4 to TRBJ1-4; D is possibly TRBD1 (6 bases). The length of the CDR3 is 18 residues. Trimming left V 1 base short and J 0 bases short, with 16 bases between. Germline V CDR1 and CDR2: SGHNT, YYREEE (reference sequence).

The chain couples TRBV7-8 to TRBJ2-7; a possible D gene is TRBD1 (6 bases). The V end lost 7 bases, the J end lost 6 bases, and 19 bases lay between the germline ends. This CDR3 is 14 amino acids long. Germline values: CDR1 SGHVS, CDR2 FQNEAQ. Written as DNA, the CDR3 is TGTGCCAGCAACAAGGCGGCAGGGGACGGCGAGCAGTACTTC. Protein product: CASNKAAGDGEQYF. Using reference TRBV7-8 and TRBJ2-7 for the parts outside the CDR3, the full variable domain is GAGVSQSPRYKVAKRGQDVALRCDPISGHVSLFWYQQALGQGPEFLTYFQNEAQLDKSGLPSDRFFAERPEGSVSTLKIQRTQQEDSAVYLCASNKAAGDGEQYFGPGTRLTVT.

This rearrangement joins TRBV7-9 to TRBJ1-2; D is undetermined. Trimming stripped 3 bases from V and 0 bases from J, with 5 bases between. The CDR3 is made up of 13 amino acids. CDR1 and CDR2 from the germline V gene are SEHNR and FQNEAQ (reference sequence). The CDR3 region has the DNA TGTGCCAGCAGCTTTTCAGCTAACTATGGCTACACCTTC. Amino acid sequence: CASSFSANYGYTF. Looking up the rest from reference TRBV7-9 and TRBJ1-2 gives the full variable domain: DTGVSQNPRHKITKRGQNVTFRCDPISEHNRLYWYRQTLGQGPEFLTYFQNEAQLEKSRLLSDRFSAERPKGSFSTLEIQRTEQGDSAMYLCASSFSANYGYTFGSGTRLTVV.

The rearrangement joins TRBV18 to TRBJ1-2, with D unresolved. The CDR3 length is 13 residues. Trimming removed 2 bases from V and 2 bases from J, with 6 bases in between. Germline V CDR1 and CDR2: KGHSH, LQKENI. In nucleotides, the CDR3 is TGTGCCAGCTCACCAGACAAAAACTATGGCTACACCTTC. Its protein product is CASSPDKNYGYTF.

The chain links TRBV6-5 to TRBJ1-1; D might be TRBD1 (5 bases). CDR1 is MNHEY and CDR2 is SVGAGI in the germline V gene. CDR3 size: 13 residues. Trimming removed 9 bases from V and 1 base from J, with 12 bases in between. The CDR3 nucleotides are TGTGCCAGTACAGGCGGTAGGAACACTGAAGCTTTCTTT. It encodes CASTGGRNTEAFF.

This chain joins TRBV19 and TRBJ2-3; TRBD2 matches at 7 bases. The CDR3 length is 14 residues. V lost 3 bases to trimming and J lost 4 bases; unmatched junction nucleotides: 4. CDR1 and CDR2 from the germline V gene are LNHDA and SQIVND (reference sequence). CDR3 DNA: TGTGCCAGTAGTATTGACGGGAGGCCAGATACGCAGTATTTT. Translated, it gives CASSIDGRPDTQYF.